A single sample gave rise to the 32 T cell receptor beta chains below, sequenced in a study of T cells after yellow fever vaccination. TCRdb reprocessed the 5' RACE reads via MiXCR and lists one record per CDR3 protein. Of 300,000 to 400,000 distinct CDR3 sequences listed, 12% are singletons. The source was CD4+ T cells sorted from PBMCs, collected 15 days after the yellow fever booster vaccination. The receptors here all came from a man aged 18 to 29 who received the YFV17D yellow fever vaccine.

The J gene is TRBJ1-2, the V gene TRBV12-3 or TRBV12-4; no definite D call. The CDR3 covers 12 residues. Trimming shortened V by 1 base and J by 8 bases, and 8 bases separated the two germline ends. The DNA for the CDR3 is TGTGCCAGCAGTTTAGGCCCCGCGGGCTACACCTTC. Protein product: CASSLGPAGYTF.

There are many counts of this clonotype. The rearrangement links TRBV2 to TRBJ2-5, with TRBD2 matching 11 bases. Trimming at V came to 4 bases and at J to 2 bases, leaving 3 bases not matched to a gene. This CDR3 has 15 amino acids. Per germline, CDR1 SNHLY and CDR2 FYNNEI. The CDR3 DNA is TGTGCCAGCAGTGGGGCTAGCGGGGGGCAAGAGACCCAGTACTTC. Translating it yields CASSGASGGQETQYF.

The CDR3 bases are TGTGCCACCAGTGGGGAAGGGGAGGAGGACATTCAGTACTTC. Translated, it gives CATSGEGEEDIQYF. The J gene is TRBJ2-4, the V gene TRBV24-1, with a tentative D call TRBD2 (6 bases). V was cut by 5 bases and J by 8 bases, with 15 bases left in between. CDR1 is KGHDR and CDR2 is SFDVKD in the germline V gene. The CDR3 extends over 14 amino acids.

The chain carries TRBV4-1 and TRBJ2-7, with D possibly TRBD1 on 5 matching bases. Trimming cost V 4 bases and J 3 bases, with 16 bases left between them. The germline gives CDR1 MGHRA, CDR2 YSYEKL. The CDR3 runs 15 residues. The DNA of the CDR3 is TGCGCCAGCAGCCTGGACAATACGGCCATCTACGAGCAGTACTTC. This sequence encodes CASSLDNTAIYEQYF.

The rearrangement uses TRBV4-3 and TRBJ2-1; D is unresolved. Deletions cut 1 base from V and 1 base from J, with 14 bases between. CDR1 and CDR2 (germline): LGHNA, YSLEER. The CDR3 totals 17 residues. CDR3 protein: CASSQVPSPTSYNEQFF. The CDR3 DNA follows: TGCGCCAGCAGCCAAGTGCCCAGCCCGACATCCTACAATGAGCAGTTCTTC.

The chain carries TRBV12-3 or TRBV12-4 and TRBJ2-5; no firm D call. Trimming cost V 7 bases and J 2 bases, with 11 bases left between them. This CDR3 has 13 residues. CDR3 residues: CASTRGVQETQYF. The DNA for the CDR3 is TGTGCCAGCACCCGTGGGGTGCAAGAGACCCAGTACTTC.

This clonotype was observed a handful of times. The CDR3 protein is CSANREVTEAFF. The DNA for the CDR3 is TGCAGTGCTAACAGGGAAGTAACTGAAGCTTTCTTT. The chain joins TRBV20-1 to TRBJ1-1, with a possible D match to TRBD1 (6 bases). CDR1 is DFQATT, CDR2 SNEGSKA, per germline (reference sequence). The V end was cut by 4 bases, the J end by 5 bases, with 11 bases between. The CDR3 runs 12 residues.

This clonotype was detected only a few times. The rearrangement links TRBV5-1 to TRBJ2-3, with D possibly matching TRBD2 (5 bases). The CDR3 consists of 14 residues. Trimming took 0 bases from V and 4 from J, leaving 9 bases between them. The germline V gene has CDR1 SGHRS and CDR2 YFSETQ. In nucleotides, the CDR3 is TGCGCCAGCAGCTTGGAGCAGGAGGCAGATACGCAGTATTTT. Translation: CASSLEQEADTQYF.

The chain recombines TRBV27 with TRBJ2-1; possibly TRBD2 for D (7 bases). CDR3 size: 15 residues. Deletions cut 3 bases from V and 3 bases from J, with 12 bases between. Germline values: CDR1 MNHEY, CDR2 SMNVEV (reference sequence). CDR3 amino acids: CASSLRRGHYNEQFF. The CDR3 DNA reads TGTGCCAGCAGTTTGCGGCGGGGGCACTACAATGAGCAGTTCTTC.

This clonotype appeared a few times. The V call is TRBV5-1, the J call TRBJ2-1; 10 nucleotides line up with TRBD1. This CDR3 region has 15 residues. Per germline, CDR1 SGHRS and CDR2 YFSETQ. V lost 3 bases, J lost 6 bases, and 6 bases stayed unmatched. The CDR3 DNA follows: TGCGCCAGCAGCTGGGCCGGGACAGGGGTCAATGAGCAGTTCTTC. Translation: CASSWAGTGVNEQFF. Complete variable domain (other parts from reference TRBV5-1 and TRBJ2-1): KAGVTQTPRYLIKTRGQQVTLSCSPISGHRSVSWYQQTPGQGLQFLFEYFSETQRNKGNFPGRFSGRQFSNSRSEMNVSTLELGDSALYLCASSWAGTGVNEQFFGPGTRLTVL.

This chain joins TRBV5-1 and TRBJ2-5, with 7 bases that match TRBD2. V lost 5 bases to trimming and J lost 5 bases; unmatched junction nucleotides: 9. The germline V gene has CDR1 SGHRS and CDR2 YFSETQ. This CDR3 contains 14 residues. CDR3 nucleotides: TGCGCCAGCAGTCGTGACCCCGGGGGGGAGACCCAGTACTTC. Encoded protein: CASSRDPGGETQYF.

This clonotype was observed a few times. V is TRBV18 and J is TRBJ1-6; the match to TRBD1 covers 10 bases. This CDR3 has 15 residues. Germline V gives CDR1 KGHSH, CDR2 LQKENI. The V gene end was trimmed by 2 bases and the J gene end by 8 bases; junction bases not matched to a gene: 3. The CDR3 DNA is TGTGCCAGCTCACCATCGGGACAGGGGTATTCACCCCTCCACTTT. It yields the protein CASSPSGQGYSPLHF. The whole variable domain, remainder taken from reference TRBV18 and TRBJ1-6, is NAGVMQNPRHLVRRRGQEARLRCSPMKGHSHVYWYRQLPEEGLKFMVYLQKENIIDESGMPKERFSAEFPKEGPSILRIQQVVRGDSAAYFCASSPSGQGYSPLHFGNGTRLTVT.

The chain carries TRBV10-3 and TRBJ1-6, with 7 positions matching TRBD1. Germline loops: CDR1 ENHRY, CDR2 SYGVKD. The ends lost 6 bases at V and 7 bases at J; junction bases unmatched: 6. CDR3 length equals 14 residues. The CDR3 sequence: CAISDRVVNSPLHF. The CDR3 bases are TGTGCCATCAGCGACAGGGTTGTGAATTCACCCCTCCACTTT.

V gene TRBV5-1 combines with J gene TRBJ1-6; D perhaps matches TRBD1 (5 bases). V was shortened by 0 bases and J by 9 bases, with 13 bases between the two germline ends. CDR3 size: 15 residues. From germline, CDR1 is SGHRS and CDR2 YFSETQ. Here the CDR3 DNA reads TGCGCCAGCAGCTTGGAAATGTCGGGGACTTCACCCCTCCACTTT. Translated, it gives CASSLEMSGTSPLHF.

This clonotype has more than one count but fewer than ten. The chain employs TRBV20-1 and TRBJ2-4; D is ambiguous. This CDR3 has 14 amino acids. Germline CDR1 and CDR2: DFQATT and SNEGSKA (reference sequence). V dropped 5 bases and J dropped 4 bases, with 15 bases sitting between them. The CDR3 sequence is CSADTQQPKNIQYF. CDR3 coding DNA: TGCAGTGCTGACACGCAACAACCGAAAAACATTCAGTACTTC.

This clonotype was detected a few times. The chain couples TRBV5-1 to TRBJ2-6, with D perhaps TRBD1 (6 bases). The germline CDR1 and CDR2 sequences are SGHRS and YFSETQ. The CDR3 contains 15 residues. V was pared by 4 bases and J by 4 bases, with 12 bases between. This CDR3 is CASSADGTGANVLTF. CDR3 coding DNA: TGCGCCAGCAGCGCGGACGGGACAGGGGCCAACGTCCTGACTTTC. Combining the CDR3 with reference TRBV5-1 and TRBJ2-6 gives the whole variable domain KAGVTQTPRYLIKTRGQQVTLSCSPISGHRSVSWYQQTPGQGLQFLFEYFSETQRNKGNFPGRFSGRQFSNSRSEMNVSTLELGDSALYLCASSADGTGANVLTFGAGSRLTVL.

This chain connects TRBV4-2 to TRBJ2-1, with 8 nucleotides matching TRBD1. The CDR3 is 13 residues long. The trim removed 3 bases at V and 8 bases at J, leaving 3 bases unmatched. Germline loops: CDR1 LGHNA, CDR2 YNFKEQ. CDR3 loop: CASSQGQADEQFF. CDR3 in DNA: TGTGCCAGCAGCCAGGGACAGGCAGATGAGCAGTTCTTC.

The J gene is TRBJ1-2, the V gene TRBV7-9; D uncertain. Trimming left V 3 bases short and J 3 bases short, with 11 bases between. The CDR3 extends over 14 amino acids. CDR1 SEHNR and CDR2 FQNEAQ come from the germline V gene (reference sequence). The CDR3, as DNA: TGTGCCAGCAGCTTCTCGGGAACCGACTATGGCTACACCTTC. As protein: CASSFSGTDYGYTF.

This clonotype was seen only a few times. This rearrangement joins TRBV30 to TRBJ2-7; possibly TRBD1 or TRBD2 for D (5 bases each). Per germline, CDR1 GTSNPN and CDR2 SVGIG (reference sequence). The CDR3 consists of 12 residues. Trimming shortened V by 5 bases and J by 7 bases, and 15 bases separated the two germline ends. The CDR3 spells CAWARDLREQYF. The CDR3 nucleotides are TGTGCCTGGGCGAGGGACCTGAGAGAGCAGTACTTC.

This clonotype was seen more than once but under ten times. The V and J genes are TRBV7-6 and TRBJ1-5; D gene unclear. V was trimmed by 2 bases and J by 7 bases, leaving 15 bases between them. Germline V gene lookup returns CDR1 SGHVS and CDR2 FNYEAQ. The CDR3 has 15 amino acids. CDR3 amino acids: CASSLNAILGQPQHF. The DNA for the CDR3 is TGTGCCAGCAGCTTAAATGCCATACTCGGGCAGCCCCAGCATTTT.

This clonotype turned up a few times. This chain connects TRBV5-1 to TRBJ2-3; D is tentatively TRBD1 or TRBD2 (6 bases each). The V end lost 7 bases, the J end lost 4 bases, and 13 bases lay between the germline ends. The CDR3 is 13 residues long. Germline-derived CDR1 and CDR2 are SGHRS and YFSETQ. The DNA for the CDR3 is TGCGCCAGCTTCGAAGGGGGGTCAGATACGCAGTATTTT. This codes for CASFEGGSDTQYF.

V and J are TRBV6-2 or TRBV6-3 and TRBJ1-2; a weak D match, TRBD1 (6 bases). Trimming cost V 2 bases and J 10 bases, with 11 bases left between them. The CDR3 totals 12 residues. Germline lookup yields CDR1 MNHEY and CDR2 SVGEGT. The CDR3 is CASSYVSGVYTF. The CDR3 bases are TGTGCCAGCAGTTACGTTTCAGGGGTCTACACCTTC.

V gene TRBV6-2 or TRBV6-3 combines with J gene TRBJ1-2, with D tentatively TRBD1 (5 bases). Germline V gene lookup returns CDR1 MNHEY and CDR2 SVGEGT. The germline V and J ends were trimmed by 3 bases and 0 bases, with 11 bases remaining between them. The CDR3 extends over 15 amino acids. CDR3 residues: CASSYDDRSNYGYTF. In DNA form, the CDR3 reads TGTGCCAGCAGTTATGACGACAGATCTAACTATGGCTACACCTTC.

The chain combines TRBV6-5 with TRBJ2-1; 14 bases line up with TRBD2. The CDR3 has 15 amino acids. J was trimmed by 10 bases and V by 6 bases; bases with no gene match: 8. Germline-derived CDR1 and CDR2 are MNHEY and SVGAGI. This CDR3 is CASRDLGLAGEEQFF. The CDR3 region has the DNA TGTGCCAGCAGAGATCTGGGACTAGCGGGGGAGGAGCAGTTCTTC.

In this sample, this clonotype turned up once. This rearrangement joins TRBV7-2 to TRBJ2-1, with a tentative D call TRBD1 (6 bases). The CDR3 extends over 15 amino acids. Per germline, CDR1 SGHTA and CDR2 FQGNSA. Trimming removed 5 bases at V and 0 bases at J, with 11 bases between. DNA for the CDR3: TGTGCCAGCAGCGCCACAGGGCCCTCCTACAATGAGCAGTTCTTC. It codes for CASSATGPSYNEQFF.

This clonotype was counted a few times. The V gene is TRBV5-6, the J gene TRBJ2-2; 8 bases are a match to TRBD1. The CDR3 extends over 15 amino acids. In germline, CDR1 is SGHDT, CDR2 YYEEEE. V was pared by 3 bases and J by 4 bases, with 5 bases of the junction left unmatched. The CDR3 DNA reads as TGTGCCAGCAGCTCACGACAGGGGAGCACCGGGGAGCTGTTTTTT. Its translation is CASSSRQGSTGELFF.

The V and J genes are TRBV20-1 and TRBJ1-4, with TRBD1 as a possible D gene (5 bases). The CDR3 sequence is 15 residues long. Trimming cost V 6 bases and J 3 bases, with 17 bases left between them. Germline CDR1 and CDR2: DFQATT and SNEGSKA (reference sequence). The CDR3 DNA reads TGCAGTGCATTACCTTTTGGGACTGCTAATGAAAAACTGTTTTTT. Protein product: CSALPFGTANEKLFF.

This clonotype was seen a few times. The chain uses TRBV29-1 and TRBJ1-1, with a possible D match to TRBD1 (5 bases). V lost 6 bases and J lost 1, with 15 bases in between. CDR3 length: 14 residues. Germline V CDR1 and CDR2: SQVTM, ANQGSEA. Here the CDR3 reads CSVHAGRGNTEAFF. The CDR3, as DNA: TGCAGCGTCCACGCGGGACGGGGGAACACTGAAGCTTTCTTT.

Ten or more counts support this clonotype. The chain has TRBV6-2 or TRBV6-3 and TRBJ2-2; no clear D. Germline assignment: CDR1 MNHEY and CDR2 SVGEGT. With 5 bases removed from V and 3 bases from J, the gap between germline ends came to 4 bases. This CDR3 region has 12 residues. Here the CDR3 DNA reads TGTGCCAGCAGTAGGGACACCGGGGAGCTGTTTTTT. This sequence encodes CASSRDTGELFF.

The chain carries TRBV20-1 and TRBJ2-3; possible D gene TRBD1, 5 bases. V shed 4 bases and J shed 0 bases, with 11 bases lying between them. This CDR3 comprises 14 residues. Germline V gene lookup returns CDR1 DFQATT and CDR2 SNEGSKA (reference sequence). The CDR3 region has the DNA TGCAGTGCTACTCAGGGCTATAGCACAGATACGCAGTATTTT. The encoded protein is CSATQGYSTDTQYF.

Ten or more counts support this clonotype. The rearrangement uses TRBV12-3 or TRBV12-4 and TRBJ2-5; maybe TRBD2 (5 bases). The CDR3 is made up of 14 amino acids. V lost 5 bases and J 1 base, leaving 11 bases between the germline ends. This chain's CDR3 is CASSRGFRQETQYF. In DNA, the CDR3 is TGTGCCAGCAGTAGAGGGTTCCGCCAAGAGACCCAGTACTTC.

The table lists this clonotype with a few counts. The rearrangement links TRBV3-1 to TRBJ2-3, with 10 bases fitting TRBD2. V shed 8 bases and J 5 bases; nucleotides not matched to a gene: 10. Germline CDR1 is LGHDT and CDR2 is YNNKEL (reference sequence). The CDR3 covers 15 residues. CDR3 protein: CASLLSGGTGDTQYF. Written as DNA, the CDR3 is TGTGCCAGCCTTCTTAGCGGGGGGACAGGAGATACGCAGTATTTT.